These 19 T cell receptor beta chains share one sample of origin, sequenced in a study of response to subunit inactivated influenza vaccine. TCRdb re-called the RT-PCR reads with MiXCR, one entry per CDR3 protein. The sample has 300,000 to 350,000 distinct CDR3 sequences, over 20% seen once. The sample in question was PBMCs from blood, obtained roughly 20 months after vaccination. The receptors derive from a man in his fifties or sixties who received an inactivated influenza vaccine.

This clonotype showed up many times. The chain recombines TRBV6-1 with TRBJ1-5; D may be TRBD1 (5 bases). The germline CDR1 and CDR2 sequences are MNHNS and SASEGT. The CDR3 runs to 13 residues. V was pared by 2 bases and J by 6 bases, with 8 bases between. The chain's CDR3 is CASSEQGGQPQHF. CDR3 in DNA: TGTGCCAGCAGTGAACAGGGTGGTCAGCCCCAGCATTTT.

This clonotype was observed a handful of times. The chain carries TRBV10-3 and TRBJ1-2; D perhaps matches TRBD1 (5 bases). The CDR3 length is 13 residues. Per the germline V gene, CDR1 is ENHRY and CDR2 is SYGVKD. The V end lost 4 bases, the J end lost 2 bases, and 8 bases lay between the germline ends. CDR3 protein: CAISAGGNYGYTF. CDR3 DNA sequence: TGTGCCATCAGTGCTGGGGGGAACTATGGCTACACCTTC.

This clonotype appeared many times. V usage is TRBV6-1 and J usage is TRBJ1-3, with a tentative D call TRBD1 (5 bases). The ends were cut back, 5 bases at V and 4 bases at J, with 9 bases in the middle. Germline V CDR1 and CDR2: MNHNS, SASEGT. This CDR3 contains 13 residues. The CDR3 coding sequence is TGTGCCAGCAGTAGGGACCGCGGAAACACCATATATTTT. As protein: CASSRDRGNTIYF.

The chain recombines TRBV21-1 with TRBJ2-1; the table calls TRBD2, which could not be checked here. TRBV21-1 is assigned pseudogene status. The length of the CDR3 is 19 residues. This chain's CDR3 is CASSPLIRTGRTSAGEQFF. CDR3 coding DNA: TGTGCCAGCAGCCCTCTGATACGGACGGGACGGACCTCTGCTGGTGAGCAGTTCTTC.

The chain links TRBV7-9 to TRBJ1-2; D unresolved. CDR3 length: 15 residues. Germline lookup yields CDR1 SEHNR and CDR2 FQNEAQ (reference sequence). With 4 bases removed from V and 4 bases from J, the gap between germline ends came to 16 bases. The CDR3 DNA reads as TGTGCCAGCAGCTCCACCCGGACTGCCGTCTATGGCTACACCTTC. Protein: CASSSTRTAVYGYTF.

This clonotype occurred a few times. The chain has TRBV2 and TRBJ1-5; D unclear. V lost 1 base to trimming and J lost 9 bases, with 4 bases between them. The germline V gene encodes CDR1 SNHLY and CDR2 FYNNEI. This CDR3 has 11 amino acids. The CDR3 region is CASSEEGPQHF. As DNA, the CDR3 is TGTGCCAGCAGTGAAGAAGGGCCCCAGCATTTT.

The chain links TRBV27 to TRBJ2-3; 13 positions agree with TRBD2. V lost 3 bases to trimming and J lost 4 bases; unmatched junction nucleotides: 4. Germline V gives CDR1 MNHEY, CDR2 SMNVEV (reference sequence). The length of the CDR3 is 16 residues. CDR3 residues: CASSFIGLAGADTQYF. The CDR3 DNA reads as TGTGCCAGCAGTTTTATCGGACTAGCGGGAGCAGATACGCAGTATTTT.

V is TRBV19 and J is TRBJ1-1; D ambiguous. This CDR3 contains 13 residues. Trimming pared 5 bases from V and 4 bases from J, leaving 11 bases between. Germline V gene sequence: CDR1 LNHDA, CDR2 SQIVND (reference sequence). CDR3 protein: CASSHPGGTEAFF. Here the CDR3 DNA reads TGTGCCAGTAGTCATCCCGGAGGCACTGAAGCTTTCTTT.

V is TRBV20-1 and J is TRBJ2-1; no clear D. Germline V CDR1 and CDR2: DFQATT, SNEGSKA (reference sequence). The CDR3 contains 12 residues. V lost 7 bases to trimming and J lost 7 bases, with 14 bases between them. The CDR3: CSGEAPMNEQFF. The CDR3 DNA reads TGCAGTGGAGAGGCCCCGATGAATGAGCAGTTCTTC.

This chain uses TRBV20-1 with TRBJ2-1, with 12 bases fitting TRBD2. The V gene's germline CDR1 is DFQATT and CDR2 SNEGSKA (reference sequence). CDR3 length: 16 amino acids. After removal of 1 base from V and 4 bases from J, the junction contained 5 bases not matched to a gene. CDR3 coding DNA: TGCAGTGCTAGAGGACAGGGGACTAGCGGGTACAATGAGCAGTTCTTC. This translates into CSARGQGTSGYNEQFF.

The V gene is TRBV19, the J gene TRBJ2-1; maybe TRBD2 (5 bases). Trimming took off 5 bases at V and 5 bases at J, with 10 bases between the two ends. The CDR3 covers 13 residues. Germline V CDR1 and CDR2: LNHDA, SQIVND (reference sequence). CDR3 DNA: TGTGCCAGTAGTTTCGGACTCCACAATGAGCAGTTCTTC. It is translated as CASSFGLHNEQFF.

The V gene is TRBV29-1, the J gene TRBJ1-5, with D maybe TRBD1 (6 bases). V gave up 4 bases and J gave up 1 base, with 8 bases separating them. The CDR3 is made up of 13 amino acids. CDR1 and CDR2 from the germline V gene are SQVTM and ANQGSEA. CDR3: CSVGTASNQPQHF. CDR3 nucleotides: TGCAGCGTTGGGACAGCAAGCAATCAGCCCCAGCATTTT.

J is TRBJ2-3 and V is TRBV27; 7 nucleotides agree with TRBD1. The CDR3 totals 15 residues. The germline V gene has CDR1 MNHEY and CDR2 SMNVEV (reference sequence). J gave up 1 base and V 5 bases, and 6 bases lay outside the gene matches. The CDR3 nucleotides are TGTGCCAGCAGTCCGCAGGGGGTCGGCACAGATACGCAGTATTTT. Protein: CASSPQGVGTDTQYF.

This clonotype was picked up a small number of times. The genes are TRBV6-1 and TRBJ1-3; 7 bases map to TRBD1. With V trimmed by 5 bases and J by 4 bases, 8 bases remained unmatched. The CDR3 runs to 15 residues. CDR1 is MNHNS and CDR2 is SASEGT in the germline V gene. This CDR3 reads CASSPIQGSGNTIYF. The CDR3 DNA reads TGTGCCAGCAGTCCCATACAGGGGTCCGGAAACACCATATATTTT.

This chain uses TRBV5-1 with TRBJ1-1, with D possibly matching TRBD1 (5 bases). The CDR3 sequence is 18 residues long. Trimming took 0 bases from V and 5 from J, leaving 23 bases between them. Germline lookup yields CDR1 SGHRS and CDR2 YFSETQ. CDR3 in DNA: TGCGCCAGCAGCTTGGAAGGCCTTTCGACAAGCCGGGGGACTGAAGCTTTCTTT. Translation: CASSLEGLSTSRGTEAFF. Complete variable domain (other parts from reference TRBV5-1 and TRBJ1-1): KAGVTQTPRYLIKTRGQQVTLSCSPISGHRSVSWYQQTPGQGLQFLFEYFSETQRNKGNFPGRFSGRQFSNSRSEMNVSTLELGDSALYLCASSLEGLSTSRGTEAFFGQGTRLTVV.

This clonotype was counted ten times or more. This chain joins TRBV4-3 and TRBJ1-2; 7 nucleotides line up with TRBD1. The germline V gene has CDR1 LGHNA and CDR2 YSLEER. The CDR3 is 13 amino acids. The J segment lost 3 bases and the V segment lost 3 bases, leaving 1 base of the junction unmatched. The CDR3 coding sequence is TGCGCCAGCAGCCACGGGACAGACTATGGCTACACCTTC. Its protein is CASSHGTDYGYTF.

This chain uses TRBV5-1 with TRBJ2-4; D assignment may be TRBD1 or TRBD2 (5 bases each). The length of the CDR3 is 14 residues. The V end was cut by 4 bases, the J end by 2 bases, with 10 bases between. Germline V lookup: CDR1 SGHRS, CDR2 YFSETQ. CDR3 protein: CASSPRGPKNIQYF. For the CDR3, the DNA is TGCGCCAGCAGCCCCCGGGGACCCAAAAACATTCAGTACTTC.

The chain joins TRBV5-1 to TRBJ2-7; D is ambiguous. Germline loops: CDR1 SGHRS, CDR2 YFSETQ. The CDR3 runs 13 residues. V gave up 6 bases and J gave up 1 base, with 11 bases separating them. CDR3 DNA: TGCGCCAGCACCACAGAGTTTTCCTACGAGCAGTACTTC. Protein sequence: CASTTEFSYEQYF.

The chain carries TRBV5-1 and TRBJ1-3, with 9 bases identical to TRBD1. CDR3 length: 16 amino acids. Germline V gene sequence: CDR1 SGHRS, CDR2 YFSETQ. V was clipped by 6 bases and J by 0 bases; unmatched bases: 7. The CDR3, as DNA: TGCGCCAGCACGCCGGGACAGGGACCCTCTGGAAACACCATATATTTT. Its translation is CASTPGQGPSGNTIYF.